This T cell receptor (beta chain) was recorded in a study of T cells in Graves' hyperthyroidism and ophthalmopathy. The germline V and J ends were trimmed by 5 bases and 6 bases, with 8 bases remaining between them. Germline values: CDR1 SGHKS, CDR2 YYEKEE (reference sequence). This CDR3 has 11 amino acids. Comment on this clonotype: Its specificity is not known.

It was RNA transcripts that yielded the amplified TCR beta CDR3 regions. HTBI primers were the set used in a first-round RT-PCR of the TCR CDR3. TCRdb reprocessed the multiplex PCR reads via MiXCR and lists one record per CDR3 protein. The sample lists about 500,000 distinct CDR3 sequences; roughly 45% were seen once. Findings of the study overall: Ophthalmopathy was told apart from stable hyperthyroidism by a 13 V-J model. The model anticipated ophthalmopathy a median about 7 months pre-onset.

Clinical symptoms, serum thyroxine, TRAb, thyroid ultrasound and orbital computed tomography informed diagnoses. The receptor comes from an adult woman with Graves' disease, either hyperthyroidism or ophthalmopathy (not recorded which). Sequencing used peripheral blood or thyroid tissue (not recorded which). The chain employs TRBV5-5 and TRBJ1-1, with a weak D call TRBD1 (5 bases). CDR3: CASRGGAEAFF. DNA of the CDR3: TGTGCCAGCAGGGGGGGGGCTGAAGCTTTCTTT.